The present T cell receptor beta chain was sequenced within a study of identical twins. Study-level results: Modeled out-of-frame TCR alpha sharing in monozygotic twins fell below observed levels. For zero-insertion analyses, partial confounding could come from invariant MAIT and iNKT cells. Insertions were reduced in abundant cord blood beta clonotypes but not in memory repertoires.

Template switching, a step in the protocol, added a universal primer site, and cDNA carried unique molecular identifiers. TCRdb independently ran MiXCR on the 5' RACE reads; one entry per CDR3 protein. This table has around 530,000 distinct CDR3 sequences, over 12% appearing once. The CDR3 is made up of 12 amino acids. The germline CDR1 and CDR2 sequences are SNHLY and FYNNEI. The V and J ends lost 6 bases and 5 bases respectively, with 9 bases between them. This clonotype appeared a few times. Its antigen is as yet unknown. These data were also filed under a second study, of yellow fever vaccine responses in identical twins.

This clonotype was sampled from a woman between 18 and 29 years old in good health. The chain uses TRBV2 and TRBJ2-3; D gene ambiguous. Sequenced input: CD4+ T cells sorted from blood. CDR3 in amino acids: CASRNLGDTQYF. CDR3 coding DNA: TGTGCCAGCAGAAACTTGGGAGATACGCAGTATTTT.